A selection of T cell receptor beta chains follows, all from one sample in a study of shared clonotypes between healthy human individuals. The protocol was immunoSEQ multiplex PCR, while the TCRdb copy is restricted to in-frame clones and leaves out a portion. The repertoire holds hundreds of thousands of clones, with about 74% as singletons. Sequenced sample: memory CD4+ T cells sorted from blood. These receptors all come from a woman in her thirties in good health. Both conserved end residues are trimmed from each CDR3.

J | V | CDR3
TRBJ1-2 | TRBV28 | ASSLLEGRGYT
TRBJ1-2 | TRBV5-1 | ASSLALGGPFYGYT
TRBJ1-5 | TRBV6-5 | ASSKGQGYNQPQH
TRBJ2-3 | TRBV25-1 | ASTTGTRPMGDTQY
TRBJ2-2 | TRBV5-1 | ASSLGQGAGTGELF
TRBJ2-1 | TRBV7-3 | ASSLRGSYNEQF
TRBJ2-1 | TRBV27 | ASSITSGGGYNEQF
TRBJ2-1 | TRBV5-1 | ASSLGSGPQF
TRBJ2-3 | TRBV29-1 | SVRTDTQY
TRBJ2-1 | TRBV27 | ASTRRPGGPYEQF
TRBJ2-5 | TRBV7-9 | ASSLPVILAGLETQY
TRBJ1-4 | TRBV6-5 | ASSYSRQGRKKLF
TRBJ2-3 | TRBV5-1 | ASSLARASGNTDTQY
TRBJ2-7 | TRBV5-1 | ASSWTPAGQAYEQY
TRBJ2-7 | TRBV7-9 | ASGGTSGSYEQY
TRBJ2-7 | TRBV7-2 | ASSPDSLSSYEQY
TRBJ1-5 | TRBV6-1 | ASSEGSLRPQH